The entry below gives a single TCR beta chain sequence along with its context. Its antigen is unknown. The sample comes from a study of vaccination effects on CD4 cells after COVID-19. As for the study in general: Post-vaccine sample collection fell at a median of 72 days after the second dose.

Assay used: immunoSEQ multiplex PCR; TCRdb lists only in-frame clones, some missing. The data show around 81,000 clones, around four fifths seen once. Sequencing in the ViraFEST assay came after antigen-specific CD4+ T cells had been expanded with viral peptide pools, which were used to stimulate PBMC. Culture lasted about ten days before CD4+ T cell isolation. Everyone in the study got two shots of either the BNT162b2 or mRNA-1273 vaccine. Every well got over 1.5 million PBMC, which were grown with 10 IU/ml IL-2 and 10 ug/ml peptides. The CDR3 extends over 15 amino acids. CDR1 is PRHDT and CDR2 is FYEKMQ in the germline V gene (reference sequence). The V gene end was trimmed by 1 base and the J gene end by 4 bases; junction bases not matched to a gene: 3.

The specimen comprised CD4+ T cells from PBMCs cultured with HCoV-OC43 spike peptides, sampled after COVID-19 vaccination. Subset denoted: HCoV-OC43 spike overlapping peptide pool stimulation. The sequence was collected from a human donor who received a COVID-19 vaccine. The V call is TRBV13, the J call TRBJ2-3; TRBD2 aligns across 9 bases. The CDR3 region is CASSLVSGGPDTQYF. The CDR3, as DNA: TGTGCCAGCAGCTTAGTGAGCGGGGGGCCAGATACGCAGTATTTT.